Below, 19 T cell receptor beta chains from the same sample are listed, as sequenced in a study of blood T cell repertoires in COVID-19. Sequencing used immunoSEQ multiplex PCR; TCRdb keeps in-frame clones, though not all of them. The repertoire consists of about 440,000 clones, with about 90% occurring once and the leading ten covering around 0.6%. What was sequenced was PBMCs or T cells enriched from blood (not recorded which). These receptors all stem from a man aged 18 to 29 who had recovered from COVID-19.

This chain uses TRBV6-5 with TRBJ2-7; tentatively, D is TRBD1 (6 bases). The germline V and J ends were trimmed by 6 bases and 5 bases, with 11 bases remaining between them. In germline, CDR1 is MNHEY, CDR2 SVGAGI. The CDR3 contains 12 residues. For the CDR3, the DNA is TGTGCCAGCAGAATCAGGGGAGACGAGCAGTACTTC. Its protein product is CASRIRGDEQYF.

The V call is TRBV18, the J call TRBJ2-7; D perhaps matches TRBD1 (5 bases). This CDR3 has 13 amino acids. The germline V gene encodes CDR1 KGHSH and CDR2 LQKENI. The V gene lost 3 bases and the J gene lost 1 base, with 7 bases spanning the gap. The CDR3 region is CASSPAGSYEQYF. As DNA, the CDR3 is TGTGCCAGCTCACCGGCAGGGTCCTACGAGCAGTACTTC.

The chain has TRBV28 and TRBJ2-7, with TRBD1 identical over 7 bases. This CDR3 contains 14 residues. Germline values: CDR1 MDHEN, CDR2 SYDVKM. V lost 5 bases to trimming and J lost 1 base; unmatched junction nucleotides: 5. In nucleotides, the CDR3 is TGTGCCAGCAGTGGCCCGGGACAGTCCTACGAGCAGTACTTC. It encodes CASSGPGQSYEQYF.

In DNA form, the CDR3 reads TGTGCCAGCAGGTACAGGGGAACCATGAACACTGAAGCTTTCTTT. As protein: CASRYRGTMNTEAFF. The V call is TRBV7-8, the J call TRBJ1-1; TRBD1 matches at 7 bases. Germline loops: CDR1 SGHVS, CDR2 FQNEAQ. The CDR3 sequence is 15 residues long. Unmatched junction bases numbered 7, after V lost 6 bases and J lost 0 bases.

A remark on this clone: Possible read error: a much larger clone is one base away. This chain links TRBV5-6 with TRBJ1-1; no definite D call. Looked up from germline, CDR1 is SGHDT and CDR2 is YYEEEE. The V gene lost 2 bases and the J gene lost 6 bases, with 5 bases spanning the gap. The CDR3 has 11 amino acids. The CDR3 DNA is TGTGCCAGCAGCTTTGGGCCTGAAGCTTTCTTT. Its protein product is CASSFGPEAFF. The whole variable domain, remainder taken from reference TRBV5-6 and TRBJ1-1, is DAGVTQSPTHLIKTRGQQVTLRCSPKSGHDTVSWYQQALGQGPQFIFQYYEEEERQRGNFPDRFSGHQFPNYSSELNVNALLLGDSALYLCASSFGPEAFFGQGTRLTVV.

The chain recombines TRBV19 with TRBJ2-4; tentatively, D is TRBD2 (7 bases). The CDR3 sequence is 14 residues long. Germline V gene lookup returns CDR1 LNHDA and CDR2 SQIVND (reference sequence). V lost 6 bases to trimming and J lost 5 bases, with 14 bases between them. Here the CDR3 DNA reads TGTGCCAGTAGAGGGGGGGGATTGGAAAACATTCAGTACTTC. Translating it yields CASRGGGLENIQYF.

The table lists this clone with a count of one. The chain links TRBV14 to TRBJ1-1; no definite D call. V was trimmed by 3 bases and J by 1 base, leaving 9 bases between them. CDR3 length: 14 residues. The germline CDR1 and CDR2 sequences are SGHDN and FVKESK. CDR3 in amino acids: CASSHQPGNTEAFF. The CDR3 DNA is TGTGCCAGCAGCCACCAACCGGGGAACACTGAAGCTTTCTTT.

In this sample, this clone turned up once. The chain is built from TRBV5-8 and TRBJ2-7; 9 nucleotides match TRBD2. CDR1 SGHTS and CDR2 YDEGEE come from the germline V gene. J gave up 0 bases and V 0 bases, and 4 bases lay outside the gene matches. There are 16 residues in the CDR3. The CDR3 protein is CASSLVAGEVSYEQYF. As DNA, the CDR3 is TGTGCCAGCAGCTTGGTAGCGGGAGAGGTCTCCTACGAGCAGTACTTC.

CDR3 nucleotide sequence: TGTGCCAGCCGGGACAGGGTGGCTAGCGGGCGAAATGAGCAGTTCTTC. Amino acids: CASRDRVASGRNEQFF. The gene calls are TRBV28 and TRBJ2-1; a possible D gene is TRBD1 (9 bases). Germline CDR1 MDHEN, CDR2 SYDVKM. The CDR3 totals 16 residues. Deletions cut 8 bases from V and 7 bases from J, with 24 bases between.

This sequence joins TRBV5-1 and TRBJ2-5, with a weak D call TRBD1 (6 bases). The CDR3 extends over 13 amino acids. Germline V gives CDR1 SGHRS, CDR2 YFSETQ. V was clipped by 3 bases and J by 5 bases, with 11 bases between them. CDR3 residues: CASSSRQVETQYF. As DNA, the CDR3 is TGCGCCAGCAGCTCCCGACAGGTGGAGACCCAGTACTTC. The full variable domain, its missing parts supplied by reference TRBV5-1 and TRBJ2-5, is KAGVTQTPRYLIKTRGQQVTLSCSPISGHRSVSWYQQTPGQGLQFLFEYFSETQRNKGNFPGRFSGRQFSNSRSEMNVSTLELGDSALYLCASSSRQVETQYFGPGTRLLVL.

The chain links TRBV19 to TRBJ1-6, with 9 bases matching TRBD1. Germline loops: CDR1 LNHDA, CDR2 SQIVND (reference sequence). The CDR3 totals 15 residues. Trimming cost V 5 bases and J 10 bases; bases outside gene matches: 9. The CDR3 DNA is TGTGCCAGTAGTCCACGGGACAGGGACACCTCACCCCTCCACTTT. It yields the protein CASSPRDRDTSPLHF.

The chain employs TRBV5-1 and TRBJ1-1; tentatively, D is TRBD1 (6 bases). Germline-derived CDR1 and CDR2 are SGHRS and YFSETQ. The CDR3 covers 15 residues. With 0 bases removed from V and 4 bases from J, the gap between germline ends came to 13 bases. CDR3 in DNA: TGCGCCAGCAGCTTGGGGCACAGGGTAGGCACTGAAGCTTTCTTT. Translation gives CASSLGHRVGTEAFF.

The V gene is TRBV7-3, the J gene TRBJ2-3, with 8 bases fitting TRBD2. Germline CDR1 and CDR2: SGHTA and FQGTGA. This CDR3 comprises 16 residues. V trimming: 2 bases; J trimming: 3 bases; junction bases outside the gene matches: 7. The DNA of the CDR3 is TGTGCCAGCAGCTTAGTGGCGGGAGGTGTGACAGATACGCAGTATTTT. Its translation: CASSLVAGGVTDTQYF.

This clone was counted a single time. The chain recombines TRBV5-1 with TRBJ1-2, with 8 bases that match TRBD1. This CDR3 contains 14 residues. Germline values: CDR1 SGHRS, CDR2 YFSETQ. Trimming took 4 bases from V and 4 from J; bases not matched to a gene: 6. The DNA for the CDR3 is TGCGCCAGCAGCATTGGGACAGGCTCCTATGGCTACACCTTC. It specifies CASSIGTGSYGYTF. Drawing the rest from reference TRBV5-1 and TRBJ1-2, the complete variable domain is KAGVTQTPRYLIKTRGQQVTLSCSPISGHRSVSWYQQTPGQGLQFLFEYFSETQRNKGNFPGRFSGRQFSNSRSEMNVSTLELGDSALYLCASSIGTGSYGYTFGSGTRLTVV.

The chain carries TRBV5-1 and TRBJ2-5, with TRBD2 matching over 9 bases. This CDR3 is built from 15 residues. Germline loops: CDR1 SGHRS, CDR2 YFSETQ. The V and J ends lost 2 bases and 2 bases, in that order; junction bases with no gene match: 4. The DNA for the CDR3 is TGCGCCAGCAGCTTCGCTAGCGGGGCTCAAGAGACCCAGTACTTC. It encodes CASSFASGAQETQYF.

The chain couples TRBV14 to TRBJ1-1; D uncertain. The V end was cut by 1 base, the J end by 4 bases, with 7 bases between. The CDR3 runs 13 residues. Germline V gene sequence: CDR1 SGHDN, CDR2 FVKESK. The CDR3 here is CASSQVGGTEAFF. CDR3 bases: TGTGCCAGCAGCCAAGTAGGCGGCACTGAAGCTTTCTTT.

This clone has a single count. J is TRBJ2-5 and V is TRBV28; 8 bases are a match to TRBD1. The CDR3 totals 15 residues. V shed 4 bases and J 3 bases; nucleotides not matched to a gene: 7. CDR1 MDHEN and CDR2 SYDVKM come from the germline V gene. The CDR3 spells CASSWTGQVKETQYF. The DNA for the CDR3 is TGTGCCAGCAGTTGGACGGGACAGGTAAAAGAGACCCAGTACTTC.

This chain's CDR3 is CAWSAGQGDSPLHF. The CDR3 bases are TGTGCCTGGAGTGCGGGACAGGGTGATTCACCCCTCCACTTT. The chain combines TRBV30 with TRBJ1-6; 9 nucleotides align to TRBD1. This CDR3 has 14 residues. CDR1 GTSNPN and CDR2 SVGIG come from the germline V gene (reference sequence). Losses at the gene ends were 1 base for V and 8 bases for J; bases not matched to a gene: 3.

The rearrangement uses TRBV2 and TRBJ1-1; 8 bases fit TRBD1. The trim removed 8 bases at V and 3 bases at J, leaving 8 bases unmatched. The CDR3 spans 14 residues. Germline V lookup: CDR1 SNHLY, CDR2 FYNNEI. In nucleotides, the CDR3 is TGTGCCAGCTTAACGGCAGGGGGCTACACTGAAGCTTTCTTT. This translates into CASLTAGGYTEAFF.